The sequence of this TCR beta chain was determined in a study of blood T cells in healthy people across ages. Study-wide results and limits: When set beside aged donors, long-lived donors presented more naive CD4+ cells and higher diversity.

Healthy Caucasians from Russia aged roughly 6 to 95 served as donors. For the second PCR, which ran for about 6 to 11 cycles, a sample-barcoded 5' primer and a J-beta primer mix were used. In TCRdb, the 5' RACE reads were re-called with MiXCR into one record per CDR3 protein. The sample shows fewer than 950,000 distinct CDR3 sequences, about 53% of them seen only once. CDR3 length: 14 amino acids. V was cut by 1 base and J by 6 bases, with 10 bases left in between. This clonotype is a singleton in its sample. The target antigen is unknown. Sequencing input: blood. The TCR comes from an elderly man in good health. The chain links TRBV12-3 or TRBV12-4 to TRBJ1-5; D is undetermined. The CDR3 spells CASSLGLSGQPQHF. Written as DNA, the CDR3 is TGTGCCAGCAGTTTAGGGTTGTCGGGTCAGCCCCAGCATTTT.